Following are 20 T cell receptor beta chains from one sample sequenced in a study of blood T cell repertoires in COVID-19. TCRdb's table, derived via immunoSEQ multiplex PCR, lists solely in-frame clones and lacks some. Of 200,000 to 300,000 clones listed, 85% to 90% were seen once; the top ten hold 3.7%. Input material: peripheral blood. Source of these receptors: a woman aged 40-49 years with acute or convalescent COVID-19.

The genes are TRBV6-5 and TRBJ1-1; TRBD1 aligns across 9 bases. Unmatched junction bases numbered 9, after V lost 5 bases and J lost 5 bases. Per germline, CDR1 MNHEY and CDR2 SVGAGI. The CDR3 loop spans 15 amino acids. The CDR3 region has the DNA TGTGCCAGCAGTCCGATACAGGGGGCAGAGACTGAAGCTTTCTTT. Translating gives CASSPIQGAETEAFF.

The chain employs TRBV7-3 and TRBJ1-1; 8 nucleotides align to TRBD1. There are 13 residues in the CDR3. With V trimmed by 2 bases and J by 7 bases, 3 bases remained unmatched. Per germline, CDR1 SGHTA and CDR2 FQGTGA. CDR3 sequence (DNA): TGTGCCAGCAGCTTATCAGGGGGCGGTGAAGCTTTCTTT. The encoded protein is CASSLSGGGEAFF.

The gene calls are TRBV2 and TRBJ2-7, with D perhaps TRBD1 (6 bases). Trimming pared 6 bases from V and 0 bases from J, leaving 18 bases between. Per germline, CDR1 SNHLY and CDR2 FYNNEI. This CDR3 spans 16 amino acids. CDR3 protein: CASRLMGAGSSYEQYV. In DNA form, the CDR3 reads TGTGCCAGCAGGTTAATGGGGGCTGGAAGCTCCTACGAGCAGTACGTC.

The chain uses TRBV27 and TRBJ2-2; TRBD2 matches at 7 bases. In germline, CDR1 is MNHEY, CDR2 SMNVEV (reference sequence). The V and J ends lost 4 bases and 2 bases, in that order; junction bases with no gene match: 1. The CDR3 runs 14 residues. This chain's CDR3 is CASSWDYNTGELFF. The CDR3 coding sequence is TGTGCCAGCAGTTGGGACTATAACACCGGGGAGCTGTTTTTT.

CDR3 residues: CATSVENEQFF. DNA of the CDR3: TGTGCCACCAGTGTAGAAAATGAGCAGTTCTTC. The V call is TRBV24-1, the J call TRBJ2-1; D gene ambiguous. The CDR3 is 11 amino acids. V was clipped by 5 bases and J by 7 bases, with 5 bases between them. Germline CDR1 reads KGHDR; CDR2 reads SFDVKD.

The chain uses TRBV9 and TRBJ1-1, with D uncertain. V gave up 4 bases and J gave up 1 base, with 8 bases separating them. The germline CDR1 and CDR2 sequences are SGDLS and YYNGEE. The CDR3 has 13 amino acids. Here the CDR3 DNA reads TGTGCCAGCAGCACGCGACAGAACACTGAAGCTTTCTTT. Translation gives CASSTRQNTEAFF.

CDR3: CSAGQGRGEKLFF. CDR3 sequence (DNA): TGCAGCGCTGGACAGGGGAGGGGGGAAAAACTGTTTTTT. The chain uses TRBV29-1 and TRBJ1-4; 9 positions agree with TRBD1. Germline CDR1 SQVTM, CDR2 ANQGSEA. The CDR3 has 13 amino acids. Germline trimming cut 7 bases from V and 8 bases from J; bases unmatched to any gene: 8.

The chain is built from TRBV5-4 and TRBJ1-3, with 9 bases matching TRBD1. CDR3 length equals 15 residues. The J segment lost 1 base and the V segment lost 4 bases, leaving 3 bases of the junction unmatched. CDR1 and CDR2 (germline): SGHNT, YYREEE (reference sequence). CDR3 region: CASSMGTGSGNTIYF. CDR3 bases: TGTGCCAGCAGCATGGGGACAGGGTCTGGAAACACCATATATTTT.

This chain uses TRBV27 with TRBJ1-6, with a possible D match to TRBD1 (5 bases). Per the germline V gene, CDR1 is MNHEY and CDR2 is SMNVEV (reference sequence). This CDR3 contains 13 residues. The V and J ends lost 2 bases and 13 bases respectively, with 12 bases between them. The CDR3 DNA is TGTGCCAGCAGTTTAACACAGGACGCCCCCCTCCACTTT. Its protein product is CASSLTQDAPLHF.

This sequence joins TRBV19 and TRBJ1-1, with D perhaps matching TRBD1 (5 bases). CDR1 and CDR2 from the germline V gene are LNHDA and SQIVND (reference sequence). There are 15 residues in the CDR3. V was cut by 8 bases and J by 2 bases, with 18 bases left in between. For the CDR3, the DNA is TGTGCCAGTTCCAAACTACAGGACACCAACACTGAAGCTTTCTTT. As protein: CASSKLQDTNTEAFF.

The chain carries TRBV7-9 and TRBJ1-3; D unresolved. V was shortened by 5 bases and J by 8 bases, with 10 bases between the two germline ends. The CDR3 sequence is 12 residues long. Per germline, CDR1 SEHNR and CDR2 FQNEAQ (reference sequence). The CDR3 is CASSPSVDTIYF. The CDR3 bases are TGTGCCAGCAGCCCCAGCGTGGACACCATATATTTT.

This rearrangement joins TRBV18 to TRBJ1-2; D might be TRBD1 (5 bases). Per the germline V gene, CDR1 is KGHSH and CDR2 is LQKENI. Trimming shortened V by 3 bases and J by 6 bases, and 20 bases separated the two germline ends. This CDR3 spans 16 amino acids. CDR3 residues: CASSPRSGGDLNGYTF. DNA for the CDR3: TGTGCCAGCTCACCTAGGTCGGGGGGAGATCTAAATGGCTACACCTTC.

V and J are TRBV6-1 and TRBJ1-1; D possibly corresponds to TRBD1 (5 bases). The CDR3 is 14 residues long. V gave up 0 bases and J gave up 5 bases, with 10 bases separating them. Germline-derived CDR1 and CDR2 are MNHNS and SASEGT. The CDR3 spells CASSEAPGGTEAFF. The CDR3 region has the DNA TGTGCCAGCAGTGAAGCGCCGGGGGGTACTGAAGCTTTCTTT.

The CDR3 region is CASSFGRAGNTIYF. CDR3 nucleotides: TGTGCCAGCAGCTTTGGGAGGGCCGGAAACACCATATATTTT. The gene calls are TRBV7-2 and TRBJ1-3; D gene unclear. The CDR3 extends over 14 amino acids. Deletions cut 3 bases from V and 4 bases from J, with 10 bases between. Germline V gene lookup returns CDR1 SGHTA and CDR2 FQGNSA.

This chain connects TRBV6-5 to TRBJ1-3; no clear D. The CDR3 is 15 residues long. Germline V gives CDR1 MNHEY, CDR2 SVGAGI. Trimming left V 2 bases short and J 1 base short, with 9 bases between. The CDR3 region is CASSYVRESGNTIYF. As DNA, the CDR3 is TGTGCCAGCAGTTACGTGAGGGAGTCTGGAAACACCATATATTTT.

CDR3 residues: CASSSPTGSFGYTF. Here the CDR3 DNA reads TGTGCCAGCAGTTCTCCGACAGGGTCTTTTGGCTACACCTTC. V and J are TRBV6-6 and TRBJ1-2; TRBD1 aligns across 7 bases. J lost 7 bases, V lost 4 bases, and 9 bases had no gene match. Germline V gene lookup returns CDR1 MNHNY and CDR2 SVGAGI (reference sequence). The CDR3 is 14 amino acids.

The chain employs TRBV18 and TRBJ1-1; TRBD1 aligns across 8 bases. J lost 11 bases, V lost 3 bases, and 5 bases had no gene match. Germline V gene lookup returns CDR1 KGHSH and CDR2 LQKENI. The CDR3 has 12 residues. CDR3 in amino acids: CASSPQGQEAFF. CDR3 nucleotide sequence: TGTGCCAGCTCACCTCAGGGACAGGAGGCTTTCTTT.

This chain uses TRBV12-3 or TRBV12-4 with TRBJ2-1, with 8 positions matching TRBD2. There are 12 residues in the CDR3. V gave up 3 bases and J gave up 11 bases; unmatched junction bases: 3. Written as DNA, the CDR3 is TGTGCCAGCAGTTTCGGGGGGGCGAAGCAGTTCTTC. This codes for CASSFGGAKQFF.

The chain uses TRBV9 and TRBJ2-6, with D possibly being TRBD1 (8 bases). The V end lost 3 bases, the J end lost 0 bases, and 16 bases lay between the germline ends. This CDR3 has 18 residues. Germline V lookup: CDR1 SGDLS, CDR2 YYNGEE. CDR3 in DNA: TGTGCCAGCAGCGCGGGGACAGGCGGGAGCTCTGGGGCCAACGTCCTGACTTTC. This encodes CASSAGTGGSSGANVLTF.

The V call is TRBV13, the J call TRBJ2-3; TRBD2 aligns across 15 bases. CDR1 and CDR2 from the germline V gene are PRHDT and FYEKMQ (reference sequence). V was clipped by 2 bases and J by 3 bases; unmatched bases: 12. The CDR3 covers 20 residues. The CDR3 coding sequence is TGTGCCAGCAGCTTACTAAACCCTTGGACTAGCGGGGGGGCAACAGATACGCAGTATTTT. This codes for CASSLLNPWTSGGATDTQYF.